This TCR beta chain came from a study of chemoradiotherapy in HPV16-positive cancers. Across the study: Candidate HPV-specific clones and shared TCR motifs came from two HPV16-positive patients. Whole-study findings and limits: Candidate HPV-specific clones and E7-related TCR motifs grew in tumor during treatment.

Method: immunoSEQ multiplex PCR; TCRdb's copy keeps in-frame clones and lacks some. The sample carries about 12,000 clones, 55% to 70% recorded once. This clone has just one count. Its antigen is not identified. Germline V gene sequence: CDR1 SGHTA, CDR2 FQGNSA. The CDR3 is 15 residues long. V shed 3 bases, J shed 8 bases, and the junction held 7 bases outside the gene matches. Repertoires were sampled repeatedly during chemoradiotherapy. The clonotype comes from a human donor with HPV-associated anogenital cancer. V gene TRBV7-2 combines with J gene TRBJ1-4; 9 bases agree with TRBD1. Specimen collection occurred from a patient who underwent chemoradiotherapy. CDR3 nucleotides: TGTGCCAGCAGCTTTGGGACAGGGCAAGGGGAAAAACTGTTTTTT. This sequence encodes CASSFGTGQGEKLFF. The entire variable domain, with the rest obtained from reference TRBV7-2 and TRBJ1-4, is as follows: GAGVSQSPSNKVTEKGKDVELRCDPISGHTALYWYRQSLGQGLEFLIYFQGNSAPDKSGLPSDRFSAERTGGSVSTLTIQRTQQEDSAVYLCASSFGTGQGEKLFFGSGTQLSVL.